This T cell receptor (beta chain) was observed in a study of cytomegalovirus exposure and HLA in healthy donors. Germline loops: CDR1 MNHEY, CDR2 SMNVEV (reference sequence). CDR3 size: 14 residues. With 5 bases clipped from V and 2 bases from J, the junction kept 5 bases outside the gene matches. PCR was performed using 60 Vbeta and 13 Jbeta primers. Per the study methods: A later analysis counted tens of millions of unique TCR beta chains, 9.5 million to 13 million shared. Sequencing used immunoSEQ multiplex PCR; TCRdb keeps in-frame clones, though not all of them. V, J and clone size were drawn from that table, and D and trimming were deduced from the DNA. The table shows 180,000 or so clones, with less than 80% occurring only once. For this clone: No antigen is known for it.

Study-level results: Associated with cytomegalovirus, according to the listing, were 164 TCR beta chains.

The chain joins TRBV27 to TRBJ2-7; 8 nucleotides agree with TRBD1. The sequencing sample was made of PBMCs. The source of this sequence is a young man in good health and CMV-seronegative. DNA of the CDR3: TGTGCCAGCAGTGCGGACAGGGCTACCTACGAGCAGTACTTC. Encoded protein: CASSADRATYEQYF.